Detailed here is one TCR beta chain. The target antigen is unknown. The sample is drawn from a study of cytomegalovirus exposure and HLA in healthy donors. Findings and limits, study-wide: Accurate prediction of HLA-A and HLA-B alleles (for most subjects) was reportedly achieved from TCR beta sequences. Associated with cytomegalovirus, according to the listing, were about 160 TCR beta chains. Roughly uniform depth of sequencing across donors was assumed in presence/absence analyses. A highly shared variant cluster was judged a likely technical artifact.

Researchers ran the PCR with 60 Vbeta and 13 Jbeta primers. Here immunoSEQ multiplex PCR was the method, and the copy in TCRdb shows in-frame clones only, minus some. The data show about 170,000 clones, around 76% seen once. The V gene lost 1 base and the J gene lost 0 bases, with 17 bases spanning the gap. Germline assignment: CDR1 LGHNA and CDR2 YSLEER. The CDR3 runs 18 residues. The genes are TRBV4-3 and TRBJ2-3, with D possibly TRBD2 on 7 matching bases. This receptor was obtained from a woman in her 30s in good health and CMV-seropositive. The sample was PBMCs. The CDR3 nucleotides read TGCGCCAGCAGCCAAGGCGGAGGCGGGGGCACTAGCACAGATACGCAGTATTTT. Translated: CASSQGGGGGTSTDTQYF.